The T cell receptor beta chain described here comes from a study of cytomegalovirus exposure and HLA in healthy donors. The PCR used 60 Vbeta and 13 Jbeta primers. Assay used: immunoSEQ multiplex PCR; TCRdb lists only in-frame clones, some missing. The sample lists some 180,000 clones; 87% were seen once. Concerning this clone itself: The antigen is undetermined.

Study-wide results and caveats: Looking again later, the authors saw that most CMV-associated TCR beta chains seemed HLA-restricted. Three chains linked to CMV were shown in vitro to be specific for CMV antigens. Equally common other TCR beta chains were less clonally expanded than HLA-associated ones, a later analysis found.

V lost 4 bases to trimming and J lost 6 bases; unmatched junction nucleotides: 5. The germline V gene has CDR1 SGHRS and CDR2 YFSETQ. This CDR3 spans 14 amino acids. The TCR originated in a boy aged 2 to 9 in good health and CMV-seronegative. The sequenced sample consisted of PBMCs. The chain combines TRBV5-1 with TRBJ1-5; TRBD1 matches 9 bases. The CDR3 is CASSIGTGIQPQHF. As DNA, the CDR3 is TGCGCCAGCAGCATTGGGACAGGGATTCAGCCCCAGCATTTT.